The rows below give T cell receptor beta chains drawn from one sample of a study of blood T cell repertoires in COVID-19. Clones were read by immunoSEQ multiplex PCR, and TCRdb kept only the in-frame ones, dropping some. The profile covers roughly 190,000 clones, with 82% appearing a single time and roughly 8% taken by the ten largest. Sequences were obtained from peripheral blood. The receptors come from a woman aged 55-70 years with COVID-19, enrolled during active disease. Each CDR3 is given with its conserved first and last residue.

V gene	J gene	CDR3 protein
TRBV6-5	TRBJ1-2	CASSPPGELYGYTF
TRBV28	TRBJ1-4	CASSFGTVNEKLFF
TRBV20-1	TRBJ1-1	CSASRSQGNTEAFF
TRBV5-1	TRBJ2-1	CASSSSGGYNEQFF
TRBV5-4	TRBJ1-1	CASSLVNRAEAFF
TRBV5-4	TRBJ2-7	CASSPTSGSSYEQYF
TRBV6-1	TRBJ2-7	CASSELRGPYEQYF
TRBV7-2	TRBJ2-7	CASSLAGQGAYEQYF
TRBV16	TRBJ1-2	CASSQWPGVTNYGYTF
TRBV11-2	TRBJ2-1	CASNLGTSGPFTYNEQFF
TRBV27	TRBJ2-3	CASSLRREWLGDTQYF
TRBV28	TRBJ2-2	CASSSPGVGYTGELFF
TRBV19	TRBJ1-5	CASSIGRAGNQPQHF
TRBV28	TRBJ2-7	CASSRSYEQYF
TRBV3-1/TRBV3-2	TRBJ2-3	CASSQVLGGPETDTQYF
TRBV18	TRBJ2-4	CASSPIAGVIAKNIQYF
TRBV7-3	TRBJ2-3	CASSLSPGTDTQYF
TRBV7-3	TRBJ2-3	CASSPQSGGTQYF
TRBV10-1	TRBJ1-1	CASSDNRENTEAFF
TRBV7-2	TRBJ1-6	CASSFRDRPSPLHF
TRBV5-1	TRBJ1-4	CASSPGQGGANNEKLFF
TRBV10-2	TRBJ2-1	CASSALLYNEQFF
TRBV6-5	TRBJ2-7	CASSYSEVSDEQYF
TRBV10-1	TRBJ2-3	CARPRGGGVDTQYF
TRBV9	TRBJ2-3	CASSIVREGHDTQYF
TRBV11-2	TRBJ2-1	CASSLEANAVNEQFF
TRBV19	TRBJ2-5	CASSMGLVMDQYF
TRBV7-2	TRBJ2-2	CAIATSGGHTGELFF
TRBV3-1/TRBV3-2	TRBJ2-1	CARTPRQGYNEQFF
TRBV23-1	TRBJ1-2	CASSQSVTPGSYGYTF